This entry concerns a single TCR beta chain. This clone was picked up a small number of times. Its target antigen remains unknown. Base qualities are not recorded, but no much larger clone differs from it by a single base. This sample was taken from a study of cytomegalovirus exposure and HLA in healthy donors (dated 2017 in TCRdb). Background for the entire study: According to an earlier analysis of a few hundred of the donors, 150 million to 200 million T cells yielded 90 million to 140 million unique TCR beta sequences and about 300 Gb of sequence data. Every discovery cohort repertoire had been produced on one sequencing platform. High-throughput TCR immunosequencing, statistical association of individual TCRs with disease status, and machine learning were combined to predict cytomegalovirus infection status. The study was designed to test whether signatures of past pathogen exposure could be identified by cataloging public T cell receptors. The later analysis used no new phenotypic data to find candidate immune exposures, relying instead on TCR beta sequences and their occurrence across donors. The study profiled the T cell repertoires of 500 to 800 subjects by immunosequencing and related them to cytomegalovirus serostatus. Among about 360 genotyped donors of the cohort, an average of approximately 240,000 unique TCR beta nucleotide sequences were sequenced per donor, around 20% of them non-productive. HLA typing covered class I and class II loci at four-digit resolution. Besides the first cohort of roughly 660 subjects, a separate validation cohort made up of roughly 120 different subjects was used. A later analysis re-examined previously published TCR beta repertoires from around 670 donors and added high-resolution HLA genotyping to investigate patterns of TCR occurrence. An earlier analysis of 587 of the donors used high-throughput TCR beta sequencing to judge whether each TCR beta V gene segment behaved as functional or pseudogenic. The number of donors typed differed by locus, with about 629-630 for A, B, C, DRB1 and DQB1, around 520 for DQA1, 600 to 610 for DPA1, and roughly 450 for DPB1. Of the 398 genotyped donors, approximately 83% fell in the genetic ancestry cluster associated with self-reported Caucasian donors. Donor age, sex, ethnicity and CMV serostatus were collected together with the repertoire data. A handful of DR-DQ haplotypes were handled as single units for association and clustering because linkage in the cohort was strong. An early release covering roughly 580 HLA-typed donors comprised about 290 gigabases of sequencing data and approximately 80 million unique TCR sequences. In a later genetic analysis, genome-wide SNP genotypes for about three fifths of the roughly 670 donors were used, and that subset was treated as a discovery cohort. The study at large found these results: Broadly in line with IMGT annotations, most TCR beta V segments showed up in productive rearrangements about 87% or about 30% of the time in an earlier analysis of 587 of the donors. This cohort had only TCR beta chains sequenced, and the lack of alpha or paired-chain data limited which features could be detected. A later analysis found that HLA-associated TCR beta chains were more clonally expanded and had lower generation probabilities than equally common non-associated chains. In the study, approximately 160 TCR beta chains were listed as associated with cytomegalovirus. Because HLA typing was missing for some donors at each locus, association tests included only the typed subset. Some IMGT-functional V segments, including TRBV6-2 and TRBV6-3, could not be distinguished by the 87-base-pair reads and were therefore excluded. Specific HLA alleles were associated with over 15,000 TCR beta sequences at a false discovery rate of 0.05 in a later analysis. A further reported finding was that TCR beta sequences accurately predicted the HLA-A and HLA-B alleles for most subjects in the first cohort. Several of the top co-occurrence clusters appeared to be linked to parvovirus B19, influenza, CMV and Epstein-Barr virus, according to a later analysis. In a later genetic analysis, fewer N-insertions in productive TCRs were reported among donors in an Asian-associated ancestry cluster than the roughly 710-donor mean. Assigning TCR associations to individual alleles was difficult when HLA alleles, especially DR and DQ, strongly co-occurred. In a later analysis, most CMV-associated TCR beta chains were found to appear HLA-restricted, with HLA associations seemingly driven largely by CMV exposure. Linkage disequilibrium might explain the correlated functional status among segregating V segments, but an unknown experimental factor could not be ruled out. The only immune exposure information available for the cohort was CMV serostatus. Roughly uniform sequencing depth across donors was assumed in presence/absence analyses, although this assumption may not hold. In a later analysis, TCR association rates were found to vary across HLA loci, with the most associated TCRs seen for DRB1 alleles and the fewest for HLA-C alleles. An association between a missense DCLRE1C variant and V-gene and J-gene trimming of TCR beta chains was found in a later genetic analysis and replicated in an independent cohort. A few of the identified cytomegalovirus-associated TCR beta chains were confirmed in vitro to be specific for cytomegalovirus antigens. The classifier was reported to diagnose cytomegalovirus status with high specificity and sensitivity in both the original cohort and the validation cohort. Across donors, most TCR sequences were observed very rarely, whereas some public TCRs were present in many individuals. A group of highly shared sequence variants was considered likely to be a technical artifact of the sequencing pipeline. The authors suggested that the approach could potentially be generalized to other disease states and immunological phenotypes. Because counts were too low, more than 15 rarely observed V segments, including chromosome 9 orphons, were excluded from the earlier analysis of 500 to 700 of the donors.

In total, around 600 healthy bone marrow donors made up the cohort. Cohort members were all nominally healthy when sampled, although unrecorded immune exposures were likely present. The donor tested CMV seropositive, placing the donor among the approximately 290 seropositive members of the cohort. Every donor gave a peripheral blood sample, and the peripheral blood mononuclear cells from that sample were used for TCR beta sequencing. Genomic DNA extraction from the blood cell samples was performed with the Qiagen DNeasy Blood Extraction Kit. Receptors were amplified or captured by the immunoSEQ multiplex PCR assay. For the multiplex PCR, a mixture combining 60 forward primers for TCR Vbeta segments and 13 reverse primers for TCR Jbeta segments was used. The CDR3 region of rearranged TCR beta genes was amplified from genomic DNA by a multiplex PCR assay. The Illumina HiSeq System was used to sequence the amplified TCR beta libraries as 87-base-pair reads. The paper's data handling went like this. Across the roughly 640 repertoires, a later analysis counted around 80 million unique TCR beta chains, about 10 million of which were shared by at least two donors. Raw reads were error-corrected and collapsed into unique sequences by a nearest-neighbor algorithm in which closely related sequences were merged to remove PCR and sequencing errors. CDR3 sequences were aligned to IMGT reference sequences to assign V, D and J gene segments. For a sequence to be retained, a match of at least six nucleotides was required to both a V gene segment and a J gene segment. Rearrangements were called productive when the CDR3 lacked stop codons and stayed in frame with V and J; all others were non-productive. CDR3 was defined by IMGT convention, running from the second conserved V-encoded cysteine to the conserved J-encoded phenylalanine. Sequences without an unambiguous match to a single V gene segment were excluded from the earlier analysis of 450 to 650 of the donors. An earlier analysis of fewer than 650 of the donors classified V segments as functional when productive rearrangements were above 56.7% and as segregating when the standard deviation between donors was above 5%. A statistical classification framework was built to diagnose cytomegalovirus status from the catalog of TCR beta chain sequences. In a later analysis, V and J genes were assigned by comparing TCR nucleotide sequences against IMGT/GENE-DB human TR gene sequences. The TCRdist pipeline was used in a later analysis to assign CDR3 sequences and most-parsimonious VDJ recombination scenarios. A later analysis defined each TCR beta chain by its CDR3 amino acid sequence plus V-gene family, and excluded reads lacking a unique V-gene family. As a way to deal with suspected cross-contamination and a sequencing artifact, a later analysis dropped approximately 570 nucleotide sequences that were highly shared and had low generation probability. For each public chain, a later analysis derived a clonal expansion index from normalized ranks of inferred template counts within each repertoire. In a later analysis, generation probabilities were computed with a VDJ recombination model fitted to out-of-frame rearrangements, and the resulting probabilities were checked against IGoR. In a later analysis, TCR-TCR, TCR-HLA and TCR-CMV co-occurrence was scored with hypergeometric tests, and a repertoire-size bias correction was applied to TCR pairs. In a later analysis, false discovery rates were estimated by permuting HLA or CMV assignments 20 times. In a later analysis, co-occurring TCRs were grouped using DBSCAN, with TCRdist sequence similarity added in when clustering inside HLA-allele-positive subsets. Repertoires with fewer than 30,000 or more than 120,000 public chains were left out of co-occurrence clustering, as were five repertoires with anomalous nucleotide sharing. Here the immuneACCESS table is served through TCRdb, limited to in-frame sequences with V and J called. Missing clones are a known gap in these copies; in checked studies unresolved V genes cover under half, and the rest lacks a known reason. The DNA was the basis for D and trimming; V, J and clone size are from that table. This sample has 58,000 or so clones in its table, and over 60% of those were observed once. The ten largest clones take up nearly 25% of the sample.

Including cysteine and phenylalanine, the CDR3 has 15 amino acids. The DNA shown is the 45-base CDR3, in frame from base 1. Taken from the germline V gene, the CDR1 and CDR2 loops are SGHNT and YENEEA. V and J are trimmed by 1 base and 5 bases, and the gene matches miss 5 bases of the junction. The TCR was taken from a man between 50 and 59 years old in good health and CMV-seropositive. In this chain, TRBV11-3 is recombined with TRBJ2-1, with 7 bases aligning to TRBD2. Sequencing input: PBMCs. Here is the DNA: TGTGCCAGCAGCTTAGGCCGCCTAGCGGACAATGAGCAGTTCTTC. Its protein reads: CASSLGRLADNEQFF.